The source of this T cell receptor beta chain is a study of blood T cells in healthy people across ages (dated by TCRdb to about 2015). Looking at the study overall: In model experiments, template switching captured about one uniquely barcoded TCR beta cDNA molecule for every two T cells. The study analyzed two additional independent replicas of 1 million unique cDNA reads from the same blood draw for two donors, one aged 18 to 29 and one aged 80 or older. The study measured age-related changes in TCR beta repertoire diversity using deep sequencing normalized with unique cDNA molecular identifiers. The donors were split into four age groups: young (average around 17 years), middle-aged (around 37), aged (approximately 60) and long-lived (more than 80). To avoid experimental bias, donors of different ages were spread randomly across the sequencing lanes.

Overall study outcomes, separate from this receptor: Total diversity estimates from one million sequenced T cells were considered lower bounds and underestimates. A strong correlation was found between observed TCR beta diversity and the percentage of naive T cells measured by flow cytometry. Since profiling was done on bulk unsorted PBMCs, naive and antigen-experienced compartments could not be conclusively compared. As age increased, observed TCR beta diversity per million T cells dropped in a roughly linear way, and a significant reduction was already evident by age approximately 40. Because donor CMV infection status was unknown, age-related changes in expanded clonotypes were potentially confounded. The long-lived group showed more naive CD4+ T cells, fewer expanded clones and increased TCR diversity than the aged group, suggesting age selection.

Systemically healthy Caucasian individuals from Russia, roughly 40 in total and aged 6 to 90 years, were included as donors. Each donor gave approximately 9.3 milliliters of peripheral blood, collected into EDTA-treated Vacutainer tubes. Ficoll-Paque density-gradient centrifugation was used to isolate PBMCs, with at least 7 million obtained per sample. Total RNA, at least 5.5 micrograms per sample, was extracted from PBMCs with Trizol reagent. For every donor, an aliquot of PBMCs went through flow cytometry to measure the percentages of naive CD45RAhigh/CD27high T cells. From the cysteine up to the phenylalanine, the CDR3 has a length of 15 residues. Kept here is only the CDR3 DNA, which spans 45 bases and is read in frame from base 1. In the germline V gene (reference sequence), CDR1 corresponds to SEHNR and CDR2 to FQNEAQ. The junction shows trimming of 5 bases on V and 1 base on J, and the gene matches do not reach 5 bases of it.

Note on this clonotype: Its antigen is not yet known. Given a much more abundant clone one base away, this may be a read error.

The library came from 5' RACE. A second PCR of 7 to 11 cycles was run with a J-beta primer mix and a sample-barcoded 5' primer. A template-switch 5' adaptor carrying 12 random nucleotides introduced a unique molecular identifier onto each TCR beta cDNA molecule. Each sample yielded at least 2.5 million CDR3-containing paired-end reads. All of the RNA was converted into first-strand cDNA using the Mint cDNA synthesis kit, with a TRBC-specific oligonucleotide serving as the primer. Following uracil-DNA glycosylase treatment, a first 18-cycle PCR with universal primers M1SS and BC2_uni_R was performed on all cDNA. As for how the authors treated the data: Each sample was normalized by randomly selecting 1 million high-quality reads, each carrying a distinct molecular identifier. Reads with shared molecular identifiers were discarded instead of being binned into consensus sequences. MiTCR, set to a Q25 quality threshold and the strictest error-elimination algorithm, was used for CDR3 identification, clonotype clustering and error correction. A nonparametric unseen species model with Euler transformation was used to estimate lower-bound total TCR beta diversity. TCRdb reprocessed the public reads (quality trimming at Q25 with fastp, clone calling with MiXCR) and kept in-frame beta chains. Records with the same CDR3 protein are collapsed into one entry carrying the most frequent genes and DNA. TCRdb's processing, not the authors' own work, is the source of the V and J calls. Within this sample are 1,800,000 or so distinct CDR3 sequences, with approximately 40% of them counted one time only. The ten largest make up 23% of the sample.

Sample: blood. This receptor was identified in a human donor in good health. The chain links TRBV7-9 with TRBJ2-5; TRBD2 fits 9 bases in the junction. The CDR3 reads as follows: CASSPRTSAQETQYF. In nucleotide form, the sequence is TGTGCCAGCAGCCCCCGGACTAGCGCCCAAGAGACCCAGTACTTC. The reference TRBV7-9 and TRBJ2-5 proteins fill in what lies around the CDR3, so the full variable domain reads DTGVSQNPRHKITKRGQNVTFRCDPISEHNRLYWYRQTLGQGPEFLTYFQNEAQLEKSRLLSDRFSAERPKGSFSTLEIQRTEQGDSAMYLCASSPRTSAQETQYFGPGTRLLVL.